The 28 T cell receptor beta chains below come from one sample, sequenced in a study of cytotoxic CD8 clonotypes in ibrutinib-treated CLL. Method: immunoSEQ multiplex PCR; TCRdb's copy keeps in-frame clones and lacks some. The sample contains around 130,000 clones, less than 90% of which appear only once. The material sequenced was PBMCs, taken after 24 months of ibrutinib treatment. The receptors originated from a human donor with chronic lymphocytic leukemia.

This clone appeared a few times. V and J are TRBV6-1 and TRBJ1-6; no definite D call. The CDR3 has 15 residues. V lost 7 bases, J lost 0 bases, and 10 bases lay in between. Per germline, CDR1 MNHNS and CDR2 SASEGT. CDR3 region: CASTAGGSYNSPLHF. The CDR3 DNA follows: TGTGCCAGCACCGCCGGTGGCTCCTATAATTCACCCCTCCACTTT.

The V and J genes are TRBV6-1 and TRBJ2-5; 9 bases align to TRBD1. Germline lookup yields CDR1 MNHNS and CDR2 SASEGT. J was trimmed by 2 bases and V by 6 bases; bases with no gene match: 1. The CDR3 consists of 13 residues. This chain's CDR3 is CASRGQGQETQYF. The DNA for the CDR3 is TGTGCCAGCAGGGGACAGGGACAAGAGACCCAGTACTTC.

This clone was detected once. The V and J genes are TRBV5-6 and TRBJ2-3; TRBD2 agrees at 8 bases. This CDR3 is built from 15 residues. With 4 bases clipped from V and 0 bases from J, the junction kept 4 bases outside the gene matches. From germline, CDR1 is SGHDT and CDR2 YYEEEE. CDR3 coding DNA: TGTGCCAGCAGCCCCGGGGGGGCTAGCACAGATACGCAGTATTTT. This translates into CASSPGGASTDTQYF. Based on the CDR3 plus reference TRBV5-6 and TRBJ2-3, the full variable domain is DAGVTQSPTHLIKTRGQQVTLRCSPKSGHDTVSWYQQALGQGPQFIFQYYEEEERQRGNFPDRFSGHQFPNYSSELNVNALLLGDSALYLCASSPGGASTDTQYFGPGTRLTVL.

This clone has just a few counts. The rearrangement uses TRBV7-2 and TRBJ1-3, with D maybe TRBD1 (6 bases). Looked up from germline, CDR1 is SGHTA and CDR2 is FQGNSA. V lost 3 bases to trimming and J lost 0 bases, with 15 bases between them. The length of the CDR3 is 17 residues. CDR3 nucleotides: TGTGCCAGCAGCTTCTGGGGGGCAGGTCTCTCTGGAAACACCATATATTTT. This encodes CASSFWGAGLSGNTIYF.

This sequence joins TRBV7-2 and TRBJ1-1; D ambiguous. The CDR3 is made up of 13 amino acids. V was trimmed by 5 bases and J by 1 base, leaving 8 bases between them. Germline CDR1 and CDR2: SGHTA and FQGNSA. The CDR3 region is CASSPRENTEAFF. The CDR3 bases are TGTGCCAGCAGCCCGCGGGAGAACACTGAAGCTTTCTTT.

J is TRBJ1-1 and V is TRBV5-1; 7 bases agree with TRBD1. This CDR3 has 14 residues. The germline V gene has CDR1 SGHRS and CDR2 YFSETQ. Unmatched junction bases numbered 9, after V lost 4 bases and J lost 6 bases. CDR3 protein: CASSPGTAGAEAFF. As DNA, the CDR3 is TGCGCCAGCAGCCCCGGGACAGCAGGTGCTGAAGCTTTCTTT.

In its sample, this clone was seen once. The chain uses TRBV4-1 and TRBJ2-5; 9 bases match TRBD1. The ends lost 0 bases at V and 5 bases at J; junction bases unmatched: 13. This CDR3 contains 18 residues. Looked up from germline, CDR1 is MGHRA and CDR2 is YSYEKL. The CDR3 nucleotides read TGCGCCAGCAGCCAAGATCGGGGCGGCAGGGACAGGGACGAGACCCAGTACTTC. As protein: CASSQDRGGRDRDETQYF.

The chain joins TRBV6-6 to TRBJ2-3, with D perhaps matching TRBD1 or TRBD2 (5 bases each). CDR3 size: 14 residues. Trimming left V 2 bases short and J 5 bases short, with 11 bases between. Germline values: CDR1 MNHNY, CDR2 SVGAGI (reference sequence). CDR3 nucleotides: TGTGCCAGCAGTTACGGGGACCTGGGAGATACGCAGTATTTT. This encodes CASSYGDLGDTQYF.

This clone was recorded once. This rearrangement joins TRBV6-4 to TRBJ2-3; 12 nucleotides align to TRBD2. CDR1 MRHNA and CDR2 SNTAGT come from the germline V gene. Trimming removed 8 bases from V and 1 base from J; junction bases left unmatched: 7. The length of the CDR3 is 16 residues. The CDR3 here is CASPLRTSGGTDTQYF. The CDR3, as DNA: TGTGCCAGCCCCCTCCGGACTAGCGGGGGCACAGATACGCAGTATTTT.

The J gene is TRBJ1-2, the V gene TRBV30, with a weak D call TRBD1 (5 bases). Germline lookup yields CDR1 GTSNPN and CDR2 SVGIG (reference sequence). The CDR3 contains 14 residues. Between the trimmed V and J ends, which lost 0 bases and 4 bases, there was a span of 12 bases. The CDR3, as DNA: TGTGCCTGGAGTGTACCGGGACTACTCTATGGCTACACCTTC. Translating it yields CAWSVPGLLYGYTF. Together with reference TRBV30 and TRBJ1-2, the CDR3 gives the full variable domain: SQTIHQWPATLVQPVGSPLSLECTVEGTSNPNLYWYRQAAGRGLQLLFYSVGIGQISSEVPQNLSASRPQDRQFILSSKKLLLSDSGFYLCAWSVPGLLYGYTFGSGTRLTVV.

This clone was counted between two and nine times. The chain's CDR3 is CASSYSPVPNTGELFF. As DNA, the CDR3 is TGTGCCAGCAGTTACTCGCCTGTCCCGAACACCGGGGAGCTGTTTTTT. This chain links TRBV6-5 with TRBJ2-2; D uncertain. V was trimmed by 0 bases and J by 0 bases, leaving 8 bases between them. CDR1 and CDR2 from the germline V gene are MNHEY and SVGAGI. This CDR3 has 16 amino acids.

This clone turned up a few times. This chain connects TRBV7-2 to TRBJ1-5; a possible D gene is TRBD1 (6 bases). Germline CDR1 and CDR2: SGHTA and FQGNSA. V dropped 5 bases and J dropped 7 bases, with 12 bases sitting between them. The CDR3 length is 13 residues. The CDR3 region has the DNA TGTGCCAGCAGCGCGAACAGGGACCAGCCCCAGCATTTT. Amino acid sequence: CASSANRDQPQHF.

This clone was seen a single time. The rearrangement joins TRBV7-9 to TRBJ1-3; D is perhaps TRBD1 (5 bases). Trimming took off 5 bases at V and 4 bases at J, with 18 bases between the two ends. Per the germline V gene, CDR1 is SEHNR and CDR2 is FQNEAQ (reference sequence). This CDR3 has 16 residues. CDR3 in amino acids: CASSRRLRDRGNTIYF. CDR3 nucleotide sequence: TGTGCCAGCAGCCGTAGACTCCGGGACCGCGGAAACACCATATATTTT. Filled out from reference TRBV7-9 and TRBJ1-3, the complete variable domain reads DTGVSQNPRHKITKRGQNVTFRCDPISEHNRLYWYRQTLGQGPEFLTYFQNEAQLEKSRLLSDRFSAERPKGSFSTLEIQRTEQGDSAMYLCASSRRLRDRGNTIYFGEGSWLTVV.

This sequence joins TRBV29-1 and TRBJ2-5; 7 bases align to TRBD1. The V segment lost 6 bases and the J segment 5 bases; nucleotides outside the gene matches: 9. CDR1 is SQVTM and CDR2 is ANQGSEA in the germline V gene. This CDR3 region has 13 residues. The CDR3 here is CSVGQVIGETQYF. Here the CDR3 DNA reads TGCAGCGTAGGACAGGTGATAGGGGAGACCCAGTACTTC.

V is TRBV27 and J is TRBJ2-1; maybe TRBD1 (6 bases). CDR3 size: 14 residues. V gave up 3 bases and J gave up 2 bases, with 8 bases separating them. Germline V gene data show CDR1 as MNHEY and CDR2 as SMNVEV (reference sequence). The CDR3 DNA is TGTGCCAGCAGTTTGGCAGGGGCCTACAATGAGCAGTTCTTC. Translated: CASSLAGAYNEQFF.

Of note for this clone: At the DNA level, this CDR3 is encoded by other sequences in the same sample as well. CDR3 protein: CAWSGGQGNQPQHF. The CDR3 DNA is TGTGCCTGGAGTGGAGGGCAGGGTAATCAGCCCCAGCATTTT. This chain joins TRBV30 and TRBJ1-5; tentative D call: TRBD1 (5 bases). This CDR3 is 14 amino acids long. V lost 1 base and J 4 bases, leaving 11 bases between the germline ends. In germline, CDR1 is GTSNPN, CDR2 SVGIG (reference sequence).

The rearrangement uses TRBV7-9 and TRBJ2-7, with unresolved D. There are 14 residues in the CDR3. Deletions cut 6 bases from V and 7 bases from J, with 19 bases between. In germline, CDR1 is SEHNR, CDR2 FQNEAQ (reference sequence). The CDR3 loop is CASRAGPPFGEQYF. CDR3 DNA: TGTGCCAGCAGGGCCGGGCCCCCTTTTGGGGAGCAGTACTTC.

V is TRBV4-3 and J is TRBJ1-2; TRBD1 agrees at 10 bases. Germline-derived CDR1 and CDR2 are LGHNA and YSLEER. V lost 5 bases to trimming and J lost 6 bases; unmatched junction nucleotides: 6. CDR3 size: 14 residues. The CDR3 spells CASSYGQGGDGYTF. In DNA, the CDR3 is TGCGCCAGCAGCTACGGACAGGGGGGTGATGGCTACACCTTC.

The genes are TRBV10-3 and TRBJ2-5, with TRBD2 identical over 12 bases. CDR1 ENHRY and CDR2 SYGVKD come from the germline V gene. CDR3 length: 14 residues. After removal of 6 bases from V and 3 bases from J, the junction contained 2 bases not matched to a gene. CDR3 region: CAISPSGGEETQYF. The CDR3 DNA reads TGTGCCATCAGCCCTAGCGGGGGGGAAGAGACCCAGTACTTC.

This clone has just one count. It is likely a read error, because the conserved phenylalanine at the end of the CDR3 is missing. Because the CDR3's place on the DNA is in doubt, the DNA is left out and the CDR3 is given as listed by TCRdb. The CDR3 protein is CASSHRRGPPDP. The chain is built from TRBV11-2 and TRBJ2-3. The CDR3 is made up of 12 amino acids, end residues included. Germline CDR1 and CDR2: SGHAT and FQNNGV.

This chain joins TRBV4-2 and TRBJ1-2; D is unresolved. CDR1 LGHNA and CDR2 YNFKEQ come from the germline V gene. V was shortened by 1 base and J by 6 bases, with 9 bases between the two germline ends. This CDR3 has 13 amino acids. CDR3 sequence: CASSQGRFDGYTF. CDR3 in DNA: TGTGCCAGCAGCCAAGGTCGATTTGATGGCTACACCTTC.

The chain uses TRBV28 and TRBJ1-1, with TRBD1 as a possible D gene (5 bases). Germline loops: CDR1 MDHEN, CDR2 SYDVKM. Deletions cut 2 bases from V and 1 base from J, with 8 bases between. This CDR3 has 14 residues. The CDR3 is CASSLAGANTEAFF. For the CDR3, the DNA is TGTGCCAGCAGTTTAGCTGGGGCGAACACTGAAGCTTTCTTT.

This clone was seen only a few times. The V and J genes are TRBV28 and TRBJ2-2; 9 bases fit TRBD1. This CDR3 comprises 15 residues. Germline V gene lookup returns CDR1 MDHEN and CDR2 SYDVKM. V lost 1 base, J lost 4 bases, and 1 base stayed unmatched. The CDR3 nucleotides are TGTGCCAGCAGTTTATTACAGGGGGCCACCGGGGAGCTGTTTTTT. Encoded protein: CASSLLQGATGELFF.

The gene calls are TRBV5-4 and TRBJ1-4; 8 bases are a match to TRBD1. The trim removed 4 bases at V and 6 bases at J, leaving 5 bases unmatched. The CDR3 sequence is 14 residues long. The germline gives CDR1 SGHNT, CDR2 YYREEE (reference sequence). The CDR3 sequence: CASSLGQGHEKLFF. The CDR3 DNA reads as TGTGCCAGCAGCCTTGGACAGGGACATGAAAAACTGTTTTTT.

The chain combines TRBV6-6 with TRBJ1-5, with a possible D match to TRBD1 (5 bases). V dropped 2 bases and J dropped 3 bases, with 11 bases sitting between them. The CDR3 has 15 residues. Germline CDR1 is MNHNY and CDR2 is SVGAGI (reference sequence). In DNA form, the CDR3 reads TGTGCCAGCAGTTACGAAGCAGGGTTCAATCAGCCCCAGCATTTT. Its translation is CASSYEAGFNQPQHF.

V is TRBV5-6 and J is TRBJ1-2; D is unclear. From germline, CDR1 is SGHDT and CDR2 YYEEEE. V dropped 4 bases and J dropped 8 bases, with 15 bases sitting between them. There are 13 residues in the CDR3. CDR3 sequence reads: CASSPRRVGGYTF. The CDR3 DNA follows: TGTGCCAGCAGCCCCCGGCGGGTGGGAGGCTACACCTTC.

The CDR3 bases are TGTGCCAGCAGAGACGGGACAGGCCTTACTTATGGCTACACCTTC. Its protein product is CASRDGTGLTYGYTF. The chain recombines TRBV5-8 with TRBJ1-2; TRBD1 aligns across 8 bases. The CDR3 is 15 residues long. V gave up 5 bases and J gave up 5 bases; unmatched junction bases: 11. Germline lookup yields CDR1 SGHTS and CDR2 YDEGEE. The full variable domain, its missing parts supplied by reference TRBV5-8 and TRBJ1-2, is EAGVTQSPTHLIKTRGQQATLRCSPISGHTSVYWYQQALGLGLQFLLWYDEGEERNRGNFPPRFSGRQFPNYSSELNVNALELEDSALYLCASRDGTGLTYGYTFGSGTRLTVV.

The DNA of the CDR3 is TGTGCCAGCTCACTCGGGACAGTATTAGCCTCCTCTGGAAACACCATATATTTT. It is translated as CASSLGTVLASSGNTIYF. The gene calls are TRBV18 and TRBJ1-3; 7 nucleotides align to TRBD1. Germline V lookup: CDR1 KGHSH, CDR2 LQKENI. This CDR3 is built from 18 residues. The junction had 12 bases not matched to a gene; V was cut back by 4 bases and J by 0 bases.